Listed here is a single TCR beta chain. Its antigen is currently not known. No qualities accompany the bases; no much larger clone lies one base away. The entry originates in a study of a mutant IDH1 vaccine in newly diagnosed glioma (dated by TCRdb to the early 2020s). Study-level background: Vaccination started 4-6 weeks after radiotherapy alone, or was given together with temozolomide cycles in the groups whose treatment included chemotherapy. Of the roughly 31 treated patients, approximately 62% were male and approximately 40% were female, and the mean age was approximately 39 years. Before enrollment, patients had received standard therapy of radiotherapy alone, temozolomide alone, or radiochemotherapy with temozolomide; most received the combination. The week-35 safety follow-up was designated visit V12, and the week-47 end of study was designated visit V13. Peripheral blood samples were drawn at six visits, namely V03 (baseline), V05, V07, V10, V12 and V13. Longitudinal TCRB deep sequencing was done for about two dozen treated patients, wherever samples were available for exploratory analyses. The paper's findings and limits, for the study overall: PBMC samples for TCRB deep sequencing were selected based on availability. Immune responses induced by the vaccine were seen in over 90% of patients across multiple MHC alleles. According to the authors, sample limitations meant that analyses of patient blood samples could not be reproduced. Changes in the top peripheral T cell clonotypes picked up by TCRB sequencing did not appear to be linked to pseudoprogression.

Library preparation used the immunoSEQ multiplex PCR assay. Rearranged TCR beta chain sequences were amplified using the hsTCRB Kit according to the manufacturer's protocol. Sequencing of TCRB libraries was carried out on an Illumina MiSeq. As for the original processing: Demultiplexing, trimming and gene mapping were performed with the kit vendor's proprietary platform. The table was pulled from immuneACCESS by TCRdb, which kept in-frame rearrangements only. Such tables lose some clones; where checked, under half of the loss comes from unresolved V genes, and the rest has no known cause. V and J calls and clone size are given by that table; D and trimming were obtained from the DNA. Recorded for this sample are approximately 50,000 clones; 86% of them occurred a single time. Clones ranked in the top ten supply 1.5% to 2% of the sample. The CDR3 sequence holds 13 residues, the cysteine and phenylalanine included. The sequence is cut down to CDR3 DNA, 39 bases in frame from base 1. From a lookup of the germline V gene (reference sequence), CDR1 and CDR2 are LNHNV and YYDKDF. V and J are truncated by 5 bases and 3 bases respectively, leaving an intervening sequence of 10 bases.

The sample's time point label, decoded: week 35, safety follow-up. Every vaccine dose consisted of 300 ug of a 20-mer mutant IDH1 peptide in Montanide, administered subcutaneously together with topical imiquimod. Patients were given eight vaccinations, in weeks 1, 3, 5, 7, 11, 15, 19 and 23, which matched visits V03 through V10. The donors had newly diagnosed IDH1-mutant astrocytomas of WHO grade 3 or 4 that showed loss of nuclear ATRX. The samples were drawn from NOA16, a multicentre, single-arm, open-label phase I trial in Germany that tested a mutant IDH1 peptide vaccine in humans for the first time. Genomic DNA for TCRB sequencing was extracted from EDTA blood using the DNeasy Blood and Tissue Kit.

The V and J segments used are TRBV15 and TRBJ1-2; 5 matching bases give a weak D call of TRBD1. Sequenced here: PBMCs, sampled from a glioma patient whose treatment included an IDH1 peptide vaccine. The receptor comes from a man between 40 and 49 years old with glioma. The sequenced DNA: TGTGCCACCAGCGAGGGAGGGGACTATGGCTACACCTTC. It specifies CATSEGGDYGYTF. Here the CDR3 is joined to the reference TRBV15 and TRBJ1-2 genes, and the full variable domain is: DAMVIQNPRYQVTQFGKPVTLSCSQTLNHNVMYWYQQKSSQAPKLLFHYYDKDFNNEADTPDNFQSRRPNTSFCFLDIRSPGLGDTAMYLCATSEGGDYGYTFGSGTRLTVV.